This T cell receptor beta chain was documented in a study of T cells in Graves' hyperthyroidism and ophthalmopathy (dated 2019 in TCRdb). Regarding the study in general: Peripheral blood samples were taken at initial diagnosis, before any treatment was given. In addition, the study compared T-cell repertoires in thyroid tissue and in blood from about six Graves' hyperthyroidism patients. An independent validation cohort of some 18 hyperthyroidism patients and 17 patients who later progressed to ophthalmopathy tested prospective prediction of ophthalmopathy. After blood sampling, hyperthyroidism patients were treated with methimazole at a starting dose of 30 mg daily, and ophthalmopathy patients were treated with high-dose intravenous methylprednisolone. The roughly 99 discovery patients were divided at random into training and test sets in a 7:3 ratio. TCR Vbeta CDR3 sequencing of 135 peripheral blood samples (over 40 ophthalmopathy, some 75 hyperthyroidism and roughly 17 progressor patients) is reported in the paper. To identify distinguishing TCR V-J signatures, a discovery cohort of 100 patients was used, comprising under 45 with Graves' ophthalmopathy and 57 with stable Graves' hyperthyroidism. What the study reported, not specific to this receptor: No statistical method was used to set the sample size in advance, and investigators knew the group allocation. During validation, the model predicted progression to ophthalmopathy a median of around six months ahead of onset, with more than 55% sensitivity and roughly 72% specificity. Most expanded thyroid clonotypes (frequency above 0.001) were also detected in blood, a finding suggesting that blood repertoires may reflect thyroid immune responses. Ophthalmopathy was separated from stable hyperthyroidism by a 13 V-J signature model, with 87.88% sensitivity and 81% to 83% specificity obtained in cross-validation and 80%/75% obtained in testing.

Stable Graves' hyperthyroidism was defined as the absence of progression to ophthalmopathy over 18 months of follow-up. The hyperthyroidism patients were between 18 and 65 years old and newly diagnosed, with a disease duration of less than 2 months. The study excluded patients with uncontrolled infections, other autoimmune diseases, pregnancy or lactation. Diagnoses were established on the basis of clinical symptoms, serum thyroxine and TRAb, thyroid ultrasound, and orbital computed tomography. Ficoll-Paque density gradient centrifugation was used to isolate PBMCs from 8.5 to 10 ml of fresh peripheral blood. Total RNA was extracted using Trizol reagent, and RNA quality was assessed on an Agilent 2100 Bioanalyzer. Amplification of TCR beta CDR3 regions was carried out from RNA transcripts. The TCR CDR3 was subjected to a first round of RT-PCR using the HTBI primer set and the Qiagen OneStep RT-PCR kit. Libraries were constructed in a second round of multiplex PCR, after which size selection and purification were performed. Paired-end sequencing of the libraries was performed with 100 bp reads on an Illumina HiSeq2000. The source study handled its data this way. SOAPnuke was used to process the raw data, throwing out any read that contained adapters or uncalled bases, had a mean Phred below 15, or lacked an exact constant-primer or identifier match. COPE v1.2.5 was used to merge high-quality paired reads, and clonotypes were defined as unique nucleotide sequences. MiTCR v1.1 was used to align the clonotypes against IMGT TRBV, TRBD and TRBJ reference segments. Analysis was restricted to V-J combinations with a frequency above 0.0001, which covered approximately 99% of repertoires. The TCS score was defined as F50 (clonal expansion) divided by E x V (chaos), with BLOSUM62-based TCRdist calculated between CDR3 peptides within each V-J. Welch's t-statistics and random forest reduced fewer than 600 V-J features to 10 to 15, which were used in a naive Bayes classifier (R e1071). TCRdb redid the processing of the public reads, applying fastp at Q25 and MiXCR, and retained in-frame beta chains. Records with the same CDR3 protein are collapsed into one entry carrying the most frequent genes and DNA. For this entry, the V and J calls and clone size follow TCRdb and not the study's own pipeline. This sample gives 600,000 to 900,000 distinct CDR3 sequences in total; about 16% of them show up just once. The ten largest clones add up to under 10% of the sample.

Cut back by 6 bases and 6 bases, the V and J ends lie 11 bases apart. The germline V gene (reference sequence) provides CDR1 DFQATT and CDR2 SNEGSKA. The CDR3 starts with the cysteine, ends with the phenylalanine, and has 11 residues. The only DNA kept is the CDR3, 33 bases in frame from the first base. Points on this clonotype: Its antigen is unknown. Base qualities are not at hand, and no much larger clone is one base apart.

Here the chain combines TRBV20-1 and TRBJ1-2; tentative D gene TRBD1, with 5 bases matching. The receptor was isolated from a man aged 18-30 years with Graves' hyperthyroidism. Specimen: blood. CDR3 sequence: CSATGVHGYTF. Here is the DNA: TGCAGTGCCACAGGTGTTCATGGCTACACCTTC.